Listed here is a single T cell receptor (beta chain). Germline CDR1 ENHRY, CDR2 SYGVKD. With V trimmed by 3 bases and J by 1 base, 11 bases remained unmatched. This CDR3 comprises 19 residues. Authors' data handling: Reference gene primer amplification in the assay estimated nucleated cell counts. Some clones are missing from TCRdb's copy, which holds only in-frame ones; the method was immunoSEQ multiplex PCR. D and trimming come from the DNA, and the V and J calls and clone size come from that table. The sample lists some 120,000 clones, 86% occurring once. The sample originates from a study of blood T cell repertoires in COVID-19. About the research overall: COVID-19 samples, acute and convalescent, were from the United States, Italy and Spain.

The chain carries TRBV10-3 and TRBJ2-1, with 11 bases lining up with TRBD2. The clonotype was recovered from a man in his forties with acute or convalescent COVID-19. Input material: peripheral blood. In DNA form, the CDR3 reads TGTGCCATCAGTGACACTAGCGGGAGCCAATCAGTTTCCTACAATGAGCAGTTCTTC. Protein: CAISDTSGSQSVSYNEQFF.